What follows is one T cell receptor (beta chain) and its context. Sequencing of TCR beta was carried out in blood CD8+ and CD4+ T cells. Included as multiple sclerosis controls were treatment-naive patients who had stable or active relapsing-remitting disease. Negative magnetic isolation gave CD8+ and CD4+ cells; FACS enriched CD8+ TEMRA. This entry is derived from a study of CD8 T cells in Susac syndrome. This CDR3 is 15 amino acids long. The ends lost 0 bases at V and 10 bases at J; junction bases unmatched: 6. Germline CDR1 is MGHRA and CDR2 is YSYEKL. A quantity of roughly 0.5 to 1 ug RNA underwent reverse transcription using random hexamers. A multiplex approach, immunoSEQ multiplex PCR, amplified TCR beta CDR3 across 54 Vbeta and 13 Jbeta. TCRdb passed the immunoSEQ multiplex PCR reads through MiXCR, listing each CDR3 protein once. There are about 150,000 distinct CDR3 sequences in the sample; around 95% occur only once, and 0.14% to 0.15% lies in the top ten.

The source of this sequence is a human donor with multiple sclerosis. The chain combines TRBV4-1 with TRBJ2-1, with 10 bases identical to TRBD2. Specimen: CD8+ T cells from PBMCs. CDR3 amino acids: CASSQDPAGGREQFF. DNA of the CDR3: TGCGCCAGCAGCCAAGATCCAGCGGGGGGGCGGGAGCAGTTCTTC.